These T cell receptor beta chains were read from a single sample in a study of blood T cell repertoires in COVID-19. Measured with immunoSEQ multiplex PCR; TCRdb has only the in-frame clones, and not every one. The table records approximately 210,000 clones, roughly 90% of them present only once. The sample consisted of PBMCs or T cells enriched from blood (not recorded which). These receptor sequences come from a woman in her twenties or thirties who had recovered from COVID-19. The CDR3 runs from the conserved cysteine through the conserved F or W. Fields, in order: J gene, V gene, clone size, D gene, CDR3 protein, CDR3 DNA. A D gene is named only where the DNA matches it firmly. Clone size is not always given. Where it is, it says once, few, many or a class for expanded clones.

TRBJ2-7 | TRBV7-6 | - | - | CASSPRLRGSYEQYF | TGTGCCAGCAGCCCCAGGCTTCGGGGCTCCTACGAGCAGTACTTC
TRBJ1-1 | TRBV19 | - | TRBD1 | CASSPRQGMNTEAFF | TGTGCCAGTAGTCCAAGACAGGGGATGAACACTGAAGCTTTCTTT
TRBJ1-1 | TRBV5-1 | - | TRBD1 | CASSSLTGANTEAFF | TGCGCCAGCAGCTCGCTGACAGGGGCGAACACTGAAGCTTTCTTT
TRBJ1-6 | TRBV28 | once | - | CASSSPGNNSPLHF | TGTGCCAGCAGTTCTCCAGGGAATAATTCACCCCTCCACTTT
TRBJ2-5 | TRBV13 | - | - | CASSLSRETQYF | TGTGCCAGCAGCCTATCACGGGAGACCCAGTACTTC
TRBJ2-5 | TRBV9 | - | - | CASSVDSAVQETQYF | TGTGCCAGCAGCGTAGACTCAGCGGTCCAAGAGACCCAGTACTTC
TRBJ1-1 | TRBV10-2 | - | TRBD1 | CASSEPGQGNTEAFF | TGCGCCAGCAGTGAGCCGGGACAGGGAAACACTGAAGCTTTCTTT
TRBJ1-3 | TRBV7-2 | - | TRBD1 | CASSLGQGLSGNTIYF | TGTGCCAGCAGCTTAGGACAGGGACTGTCTGGAAACACCATATATTTT
TRBJ2-5 | TRBV6-5 | - | TRBD2 | CASQQREGAQYF | TGTGCCAGCCAACAGCGGGAGGGCGCCCAGTACTTC
TRBJ1-1 | TRBV9 | - | TRBD1 | CASSGQGRPEAFF | TGTGCCAGCAGCGGACAGGGAAGGCCTGAAGCTTTCTTT
TRBJ1-3 | TRBV3-1/TRBV3-2 | - | TRBD1 | CASSQRGQRSSGNTIYF | TGTGCCAGCAGCCAAAGGGGACAGAGGAGCTCTGGAAACACCATATATTTT
TRBJ2-2 | TRBV5-6 | - | TRBD1 | CASSLWVGGRGQETGELFF | TGTGCCAGCAGCTTGTGGGTAGGGGGCCGGGGCCAGGAAACCGGGGAGCTGTTTTTT
TRBJ2-7 | TRBV6-5 | - | TRBD1 | CASSYSGRGHGEQYF | TGTGCCAGCAGTTACTCTGGAAGGGGGCATGGTGAGCAGTACTTC
TRBJ1-4 | TRBV27 | - | - | CASSLVSEVNEKLFF | TGTGCCAGCAGTTTAGTGTCGGAGGTTAATGAAAAACTGTTTTTT
TRBJ1-1 | TRBV18 | - | - | CASSPGEKNTEAFF | TGTGCCAGCTCACCAGGAGAAAAGAACACTGAAGCTTTCTTT
TRBJ1-5 | TRBV27 | - | - | CASSFSNQPQHF | TGTGCCAGCAGTTTCTCCAATCAGCCCCAGCATTTT
TRBJ1-1 | TRBV29-1 | - | TRBD1 | CSVDGQGRAFF | TGCAGCGTTGATGGACAGGGGAGGGCTTTCTTT
TRBJ2-1 | TRBV14 | once | - | CASSRSGGPPQFF | TGTGCCAGCAGCCGTTCTGGGGGCCCCCCGCAGTTCTTC
TRBJ1-4 | TRBV24-1 | - | - | CATSAGVGEKLFF | TGTGCCACCAGTGCGGGGGTAGGGGAAAAACTGTTTTTT
TRBJ1-1 | TRBV9 | - | - | CASSDKNELNTEAFF | TGTGCCAGCAGCGACAAGAACGAACTGAACACTGAAGCTTTCTTT
TRBJ2-1 | TRBV6-4 | - | TRBD2 | CASSPGTSGLLPYNEQFF | TGTGCCAGCAGCCCCGGGACTAGCGGGCTACTCCCCTACAATGAGCAGTTCTTC
TRBJ2-1 | TRBV5-1 | - | TRBD2 | CASSLVPSGSINAEQFF | TGCGCCAGCAGCTTGGTGCCTAGCGGGAGTATCAACGCTGAGCAGTTCTTC
TRBJ1-1 | TRBV6-6 | - | TRBD1 | CASLTGVNTEAFF | TGTGCCAGCCTTACAGGGGTGAACACTGAAGCTTTCTTT
TRBJ1-3 | TRBV30 | - | - | CAWSLRVSSGNTIYF | TGTGCCTGGAGTCTTAGAGTATCCTCTGGAAACACCATATATTTT
TRBJ2-1 | TRBV29-1 | - | - | CSVSDSRTSNEQFF | TGCAGCGTTTCGGACAGCCGGACCTCCAATGAGCAGTTCTTC
TRBJ1-4 | TRBV5-4 | - | - | CASSLDGGMDEKLFF | TGTGCCAGCAGCTTGGACGGGGGAATGGATGAAAAACTGTTTTTT
TRBJ1-2 | TRBV5-4 | few | - | CASTPGTGNYGYTF | TGTGCCAGCACCCCAGGAACGGGGAACTATGGCTACACCTTC
TRBJ1-6 | TRBV3-1/TRBV3-2 | - | TRBD1 | CASSQPTGTGGVYNSPLHF | TGTGCCAGCAGCCAACCGACCGGGACAGGGGGCGTGTATAATTCACCCCTCCACTTT
TRBJ1-1 | TRBV7-9 | - | - | CASSLRGSTEAFF | TGTGCCAGCAGCTTACGGGGGAGTACTGAAGCTTTCTTT
TRBJ1-3 | TRBV2 | - | - | CASSWGGWTGSSGNTIYF | TGTGCCAGCAGTTGGGGGGGATGGACGGGAAGCTCTGGAAACACCATATATTTT
TRBJ2-7 | TRBV7-8 | once | - | CASSLYRDYGQYF | TGTGCCAGCAGCCTTTATCGCGACTACGGGCAGTACTTC
TRBJ2-6 | TRBV9 | - | TRBD2 | CASGRELGANVLTF | TGTGCCAGCGGGAGGGAGCTTGGGGCCAACGTCCTGACTTTC
TRBJ1-5 | TRBV24-1 | - | - | CATSDPGGAEPQHF | TGTGCCACCAGTGATCCTGGGGGCGCCGAGCCCCAGCATTTT
TRBJ2-7 | TRBV21-1 | - | - | CASSKSVTYF | TGTGCCAGCAGCAAATCGGTTACGTACTTC
TRBJ1-2 | TRBV25-1 | - | TRBD1 | CASSGTGLEGGYTF | TGTGCCAGCAGTGGGACAGGTCTTGAAGGGGGCTACACCTTC
TRBJ1-1 | TRBV19 | - | TRBD1 | CASSTRDRAFREAFF | TGTGCCAGTAGTACCCGGGACAGAGCTTTCAGGGAAGCTTTCTTT
TRBJ1-2 | TRBV9 | - | - | CASSSDSPTNYGYTF | TGTGCCAGCAGCTCCGACAGTCCAACTAACTATGGCTACACCTTC
TRBJ2-1 | TRBV4-3 | - | - | CASSPVSVKGNEQFF | TGCGCCAGCAGCCCAGTCAGCGTGAAGGGGAATGAGCAGTTCTTC